These 27 T cell receptor beta chains originate from one sample sequenced in a study of OX40 agonist ivuxolimab in advanced cancers. TCRdb's table, derived via immunoSEQ multiplex PCR, lists solely in-frame clones and lacks some. Of about 110,000 clones in the sample, 91% were seen once. This specimen was CD4+ or CD8+ T cells sorted from blood, taken in a trial of the OX40 agonist ivuxolimab. These receptors were collected from an adult with an advanced solid tumor such as melanoma, head and neck, liver or kidney cancer.

CDR3 coding DNA: TGTGCCAGTAGTAGATCCGGGGGGGGCACAGATACGCAGTATTTT. Translation: CASSRSGGGTDTQYF. This chain joins TRBV19 and TRBJ2-3, with 8 positions matching TRBD2. Trimming cost V 4 bases and J 1 base; bases outside gene matches: 4. CDR3 length: 15 amino acids. Germline V gives CDR1 LNHDA, CDR2 SQIVND (reference sequence).

The chain recombines TRBV5-4 with TRBJ2-5; TRBD1 is a possible D gene (7 bases). CDR1 and CDR2 (germline): SGHNT, YYREEE (reference sequence). This CDR3 is built from 17 residues. V gave up 5 bases and J gave up 6 bases, with 26 bases separating them. The CDR3 is CASRPGIGDREEKTQYF. CDR3 bases: TGTGCCAGCAGACCCGGGATAGGAGACAGGGAGGAAAAGACCCAGTACTTC.

This sequence joins TRBV11-2 and TRBJ2-7, with 8 nucleotides matching TRBD1. CDR1 is SGHAT and CDR2 is FQNNGV in the germline V gene. Trimming took 8 bases from V and 4 from J; bases not matched to a gene: 7. This CDR3 contains 13 residues. For the CDR3, the DNA is TGTGCCAGCGAATCGGGACAGGCATACGAGCAGTACTTC. This gives the protein CASESGQAYEQYF.

This clone was recorded once. The chain joins TRBV19 to TRBJ2-2; D perhaps matches TRBD2 (6 bases). Trimming cost V 7 bases and J 7 bases, with 13 bases left between them. The CDR3 is made up of 13 amino acids. CDR1 LNHDA and CDR2 SQIVND come from the germline V gene (reference sequence). CDR3 in amino acids: CASIKREIGELFF. CDR3 in DNA: TGTGCCAGTATCAAACGGGAGATCGGGGAGCTGTTTTTT.

The chain carries TRBV30 and TRBJ1-1; TRBD1 aligns across 8 bases. This CDR3 contains 10 residues. The V gene's germline CDR1 is GTSNPN and CDR2 SVGIG (reference sequence). CDR3 DNA: TGTGTCGTGGGACAGGCTGAAGCTTTCTTT. This encodes CVVGQAEAFF.

The gene calls are TRBV5-1 and TRBJ2-5; TRBD2 matches 8 bases. This CDR3 has 14 residues. CDR1 SGHRS and CDR2 YFSETQ come from the germline V gene. Losses at the gene ends were 4 bases for V and 5 bases for J; bases not matched to a gene: 7. CDR3 region: CASSRGGPGETQYF. In DNA, the CDR3 is TGCGCCAGCAGCCGCGGGGGGCCGGGGGAGACCCAGTACTTC.

The rearrangement links TRBV14 to TRBJ2-1, with a tentative D call TRBD1 (6 bases). V was trimmed by 1 base and J by 3 bases, leaving 10 bases between them. Germline V gives CDR1 SGHDN, CDR2 FVKESK. The CDR3 contains 15 residues. The CDR3 DNA reads TGTGCCAGCAGCCAAGCCGTCAGGGGCTACAATGAGCAGTTCTTC. This gives the protein CASSQAVRGYNEQFF.

The chain joins TRBV5-1 to TRBJ2-1; possible D gene TRBD2, 6 bases. The CDR3 covers 15 residues. V lost 2 bases, J lost 1 base, and 10 bases lay in between. The germline gives CDR1 SGHRS, CDR2 YFSETQ. For the CDR3, the DNA is TGCGCCAGCAGCTTTGCGGGGCTGTCCTACAATGAGCAGTTCTTC. Amino acid sequence: CASSFAGLSYNEQFF.

This clone occurred once. The chain employs TRBV5-1 and TRBJ1-1, with TRBD1 matching 9 bases. Germline assignment: CDR1 SGHRS and CDR2 YFSETQ. The CDR3 contains 15 residues. Unmatched junction bases numbered 7, after V lost 4 bases and J lost 3 bases. Written as DNA, the CDR3 is TGCGCCAGCAGCAGCGGACAGGGGAGCTACACTGAAGCTTTCTTT. Translation gives CASSSGQGSYTEAFF.

This chain links TRBV6-1 with TRBJ1-4; possible D gene TRBD1, 6 bases. Deletions cut 6 bases from V and 11 bases from J, with 19 bases between. The germline V gene encodes CDR1 MNHNS and CDR2 SASEGT. This CDR3 is 14 amino acids long. The CDR3 DNA reads TGTGCCAGCAGCCCCGGGGAGGGGGTAAGGAAACTGTTTTTT. Translating gives CASSPGEGVRKLFF.

CDR3 sequence (DNA): TGTGCCAGCAGTCCGGGCAGGACTCGAGGGTCTGAAGCTTTCTTT. It encodes CASSPGRTRGSEAFF. The chain carries TRBV6-5 and TRBJ1-1; D is unresolved. Between the trimmed V and J ends, which lost 5 bases and 6 bases, there was a span of 19 bases. CDR3 length: 15 residues. Germline V CDR1 and CDR2: MNHEY, SVGAGI.

CDR3 residues: CASSLNVGTGTEAFF. CDR3 bases: TGTGCCAGCAGCTTGAACGTTGGGACAGGCACTGAAGCTTTCTTT. The chain couples TRBV5-4 to TRBJ1-1; TRBD1 aligns across 8 bases. The CDR3 spans 15 residues. The ends lost 1 base at V and 4 bases at J; junction bases unmatched: 6. Germline lookup yields CDR1 SGHNT and CDR2 YYREEE (reference sequence).

CDR3 bases: TGTGCCAGCAGTGCCTCCACAATGGGCGGGGAGCTGTTTTTT. Its translation is CASSASTMGGELFF. The rearrangement links TRBV27 to TRBJ2-2; D gene uncertain. Germline lookup yields CDR1 MNHEY and CDR2 SMNVEV (reference sequence). The CDR3 runs 14 residues. Trimming pared 5 bases from V and 7 bases from J, leaving 14 bases between.

This sequence joins TRBV2 and TRBJ2-3; possibly TRBD1 for D (6 bases). The CDR3 covers 13 residues. Deletions cut 8 bases from V and 11 bases from J, with 20 bases between. Germline lookup yields CDR1 SNHLY and CDR2 FYNNEI. In nucleotides, the CDR3 is TGTGCCAGCGTGTGGACAGAACCATCGGGGCAGTATTTT. Translating it yields CASVWTEPSGQYF.

This rearrangement joins TRBV6-4 to TRBJ1-1; D is undetermined. Germline lookup yields CDR1 MRHNA and CDR2 SNTAGT. V was clipped by 4 bases and J by 11 bases, with 11 bases between them. The CDR3 is 11 residues long. The CDR3 spells CASSAGREAFF. CDR3 coding DNA: TGTGCCAGCAGTGCCGGAAGGGAGGCTTTCTTT.

The gene calls are TRBV27 and TRBJ2-7; the match to TRBD2 covers 12 bases. Per the germline V gene, CDR1 is MNHEY and CDR2 is SMNVEV (reference sequence). The junction had 13 bases not matched to a gene; V was cut back by 3 bases and J by 7 bases. The CDR3 runs 17 residues. The DNA of the CDR3 is TGTGCCAGCAGTTTCGGTCTAGCGGGAGGGCCGAGAGGGGAGCAGTACTTC. This codes for CASSFGLAGGPRGEQYF.

This chain uses TRBV2 with TRBJ2-3; TRBD2 might be the D (6 bases). The CDR3 runs 16 residues. Germline V gene lookup returns CDR1 SNHLY and CDR2 FYNNEI. Trimming removed 2 bases at V and 1 base at J, with 13 bases between. In nucleotides, the CDR3 is TGTGCCAGCAGTGAAACTCTCGGGAGTGGCACAGATACGCAGTATTTT. It is translated as CASSETLGSGTDTQYF.

The chain has TRBV6-1 and TRBJ1-1, with D tentatively TRBD1 (6 bases). The V gene lost 4 bases and the J gene lost 1 base, with 16 bases spanning the gap. This CDR3 has 16 residues. In germline, CDR1 is MNHNS, CDR2 SASEGT. CDR3 sequence (DNA): TGTGCCAGCAGTGGTCAGGGGACCCGCGCGAACACTGAAGCTTTCTTT. Translated: CASSGQGTRANTEAFF.

The chain joins TRBV6-1 to TRBJ1-3; D gene uncertain. The CDR3 is made up of 12 amino acids. CDR1 MNHNS and CDR2 SASEGT come from the germline V gene. V was clipped by 7 bases and J by 4 bases, with 8 bases between them. The CDR3 DNA sequence: TGTGCCAGCATTTCGCCCGGAAACACCATATATTTT. Translated: CASISPGNTIYF.

V and J are TRBV7-9 and TRBJ1-1, with D unclear. Germline lookup yields CDR1 SEHNR and CDR2 FQNEAQ (reference sequence). Trimming stripped 6 bases from V and 1 base from J, with 3 bases between. The CDR3 extends over 11 amino acids. CDR3: CASSSNTEAFF. CDR3 sequence (DNA): TGTGCCAGCAGTTCGAACACTGAAGCTTTCTTT.

This chain joins TRBV11-3 and TRBJ1-3; D is ambiguous. The CDR3 runs to 12 residues. Trimming left V 6 bases short and J 8 bases short, with 11 bases between. CDR1 and CDR2 (germline): SGHNT, YENEEA. CDR3 sequence: CASRMTGDTIYF. CDR3 bases: TGTGCCAGCAGGATGACCGGAGACACCATATATTTT.

This chain joins TRBV30 and TRBJ2-2; 9 bases line up with TRBD1. The CDR3 has 14 residues. Trimming removed 8 bases from V and 1 base from J; junction bases left unmatched: 5. Germline CDR1 reads GTSNPN; CDR2 reads SVGIG (reference sequence). CDR3 loop: CAAGGQGNTGELFF. The CDR3 DNA is TGTGCCGCAGGGGGACAGGGGAACACCGGGGAGCTGTTTTTT.

The chain carries TRBV29-1 and TRBJ2-3; a possible D gene is TRBD2 (6 bases). Trimming stripped 8 bases from V and 4 bases from J, with 19 bases between. The germline V gene encodes CDR1 SQVTM and CDR2 ANQGSEA. The CDR3 sequence is 14 residues long. The CDR3 coding sequence is TGCAGCCTAAGAACTAGCCTAGGGCCAGATACGCAGTATTTT. It yields the protein CSLRTSLGPDTQYF.

This clone was recorded a few times. The chain joins TRBV5-8 to TRBJ1-2; D unresolved. With 6 bases removed from V and 8 bases from J, the gap between germline ends came to 11 bases. Germline lookup yields CDR1 SGHTS and CDR2 YDEGEE. The CDR3 is 11 residues long. The CDR3 DNA is TGTGCCAGCAACGATCCGTCGGGCTACACCTTC. Translating gives CASNDPSGYTF.

The J gene is TRBJ2-1, the V gene TRBV9; either TRBD1 or TRBD2 may fit D (8 bases each). The CDR3 spans 18 residues. Trimming took off 4 bases at V and 9 bases at J, with 29 bases between the two ends. Germline V gene lookup returns CDR1 SGDLS and CDR2 YYNGEE. In DNA form, the CDR3 reads TGTGCCAGCAGCCCCGGGGGGGCAGGTGGACAGGGTCTGGTTGAGCAGTTCTTC. This gives the protein CASSPGGAGGQGLVEQFF.

This chain joins TRBV5-4 and TRBJ2-5, with TRBD1 matching 8 bases. Losses at the gene ends were 4 bases for V and 5 bases for J; bases not matched to a gene: 10. Germline CDR1 SGHNT, CDR2 YYREEE (reference sequence). This CDR3 region has 15 residues. CDR3 sequence reads: CASSEPTGAGETQYF. Here the CDR3 DNA reads TGTGCCAGCAGCGAGCCGACAGGGGCTGGGGAGACCCAGTACTTC.

This clone was observed a few times. The chain combines TRBV4-2 with TRBJ1-5; D call uncertain. The CDR3 sequence is 19 residues long. CDR1 and CDR2 (germline): LGHNA, YNFKEQ. Trimming removed 1 base at V and 0 bases at J, with 19 bases between. CDR3 in amino acids: CASSQGRRAGTISNQPQHF. The CDR3 coding sequence is TGTGCCAGCAGCCAAGGTCGCCGAGCGGGAACCATTAGCAATCAGCCCCAGCATTTT.